This T cell receptor beta chain was captured by sequencing in a study of blood T cell repertoires in COVID-19. Across the study: The origin of the acute and convalescent COVID-19 samples was the United States, Italy and Spain.

While infection was still active, Seattle patients were enrolled and then followed longitudinally. Original methodology: For nucleated cells, counts were estimated from reference gene primer amplification. TCRdb keeps only in-frame clones here, not all; method: immunoSEQ multiplex PCR. Clone size and V and J calls were adopted from that table, with D and trimming inferred from the DNA. The table includes about 440,000 clones, approximately 88% detected once. From germline, CDR1 is SEHNR and CDR2 FQNEAQ (reference sequence). The CDR3 is 15 amino acids. The trim removed 1 base at V and 2 bases at J, leaving 4 bases unmatched.

The V gene is TRBV7-9, the J gene TRBJ2-7, with TRBD2 identical over 8 bases. The sequenced sample was peripheral blood. The TCR comes from a woman between 50 and 59 years old with COVID-19, enrolled during active disease. The CDR3 loop reads CASSLVPAGAYEQYF. The CDR3 DNA is TGTGCCAGCAGCTTAGTTCCAGCGGGGGCCTACGAGCAGTACTTC.